Sequencing of this T cell receptor (beta chain) was carried out in a study of T-cell reconstitution after alpha-beta-depleted transplantation in children. The CDR3 runs 13 residues. CDR1 SQVTM and CDR2 ANQGSEA come from the germline V gene. V gave up 4 bases and J gave up 4 bases, with 13 bases separating them. Unique molecular identifiers were incorporated when the TCRbeta library was constructed. Each CDR3 protein is one row after TCRdb ran MiXCR on the PCR reads. The top ten hold about 39% of the sample, which has approximately 220,000 distinct CDR3 sequences, around a sixth seen once. This clonotype showed up just a few times. What it binds is unknown. Study-level points and caveats: One year after transplant, T-cell counts and diversity came mostly from newly produced T cells. Two months or so post-transplant, alpha-beta T cells reportedly derived from several hundred expanded graft clones. TCRbeta diversity was high at day 60 in some patients (a result of surviving recipient T cells and thymic progenitors).

Sequenced material: PBMCs, mostly from graft donor cells, taken 360 days after TCRalphabeta/CD19-depleted stem cell transplant. The TCR comes from a male patient aged 2 to 10 who had a stem cell transplant for acute lymphoblastic leukemia, so the T cells may come from the graft donor. The gene calls are TRBV29-1 and TRBJ2-5; D remains unclear. Here the CDR3 DNA reads TGCAGCGTTGCGACCAAATACGCAGAGACCCAGTACTTC. Translation gives CSVATKYAETQYF.